One sample yielded the 28 T cell receptor beta chains listed below, sequenced in a study of cytomegalovirus exposure and HLA in healthy donors. Researchers ran the PCR with 60 Vbeta and 13 Jbeta primers. Produced via immunoSEQ multiplex PCR; TCRdb's table is partial and in-frame only. The table has approximately 280,000 clones, 80% to 90% seen once. Material for sequencing was PBMCs. The receptors shown here come from a man aged 35-49 years in good health and CMV-seropositive.

Only one count was recorded for this clone. The chain recombines TRBV5-8 with TRBJ2-3; D is unresolved. V was pared by 0 bases and J by 6 bases, with 14 bases between. This CDR3 comprises 15 residues. Germline CDR1 and CDR2: SGHTS and YDEGEE. CDR3 DNA: TGTGCCAGCAGCTTGGATGACGCGCGGTGGGATACGCAGTATTTT. Its translation: CASSLDDARWDTQYF.

J is TRBJ2-2 and V is TRBV18; 8 bases align to TRBD1. Per germline, CDR1 KGHSH and CDR2 LQKENI. The CDR3 runs 15 residues. Trimming at V came to 0 bases and at J to 5 bases, leaving 2 bases not matched to a gene. The DNA of the CDR3 is TGTGCCAGCTCACCACCGACAGGGGTTACCGGGGAGCTGTTTTTT. Protein: CASSPPTGVTGELFF.

The DNA of the CDR3 is TGTGCCAGCAGCTCCCGGACAGGGAGGGGGGGTGTGGAGGGCTACACCTTC. Amino acid sequence: CASSSRTGRGGVEGYTF. V and J are TRBV5-4 and TRBJ1-2; the match to TRBD1 covers 8 bases. Germline CDR1 reads SGHNT; CDR2 reads YYREEE (reference sequence). Trimming removed 3 bases from V and 8 bases from J; junction bases left unmatched: 18. The length of the CDR3 is 17 residues.

This sequence joins TRBV7-6 and TRBJ2-1, with 11 bases that match TRBD2. Trimming took 1 base from V and 8 from J; bases not matched to a gene: 4. This CDR3 is built from 15 residues. The germline V gene encodes CDR1 SGHVS and CDR2 FNYEAQ. The CDR3 DNA reads as TGTGCCAGCAGCTTAGGACTAGCGGGAACCCATGAGCAGTTCTTC. Translation gives CASSLGLAGTHEQFF.

This clone was counted only a few times. The rearrangement links TRBV7-9 to TRBJ2-7, with a weak D call TRBD2 (5 bases). Germline CDR1 SEHNR, CDR2 FQNEAQ (reference sequence). Trimming took 9 bases from V and 2 from J, leaving 11 bases between them. CDR3 length equals 12 residues. DNA for the CDR3: TGTGCCAGTGGGAGCATAACCTACGAGCAGTACTTC. It is translated as CASGSITYEQYF.

Here the CDR3 reads CASSSDRGSSYNEQFF. The CDR3, as DNA: TGTGCCAGCAGCTCGGACAGAGGTAGCTCCTACAATGAGCAGTTCTTC. This chain joins TRBV5-6 and TRBJ2-1; possibly TRBD1 for D (6 bases). CDR3 length equals 16 residues. The ends were cut back, 3 bases at V and 0 bases at J, with 13 bases in the middle. Germline lookup yields CDR1 SGHDT and CDR2 YYEEEE.

The chain is built from TRBV7-8 and TRBJ2-5; D remains ambiguous. The V gene's germline CDR1 is SGHVS and CDR2 FQNEAQ. Trimming pared 5 bases from V and 1 base from J, leaving 11 bases between. CDR3 length equals 14 residues. CDR3 in amino acids: CASSPWATQETQYF. In DNA form, the CDR3 reads TGTGCCAGCAGCCCGTGGGCCACCCAAGAGACCCAGTACTTC.

The chain employs TRBV7-2 and TRBJ2-5; 14 bases fit TRBD2. The CDR3 loop spans 15 amino acids. V gave up 8 bases and J gave up 4 bases; unmatched junction bases: 6. Germline V CDR1 and CDR2: SGHTA, FQGNSA. CDR3 sequence reads: CASGGLAGAVETQYF. The DNA of the CDR3 is TGTGCCAGCGGGGGACTAGCGGGAGCGGTAGAGACCCAGTACTTC.

The chain joins TRBV19 to TRBJ1-5; no clear D gene. Germline V gene sequence: CDR1 LNHDA, CDR2 SQIVND (reference sequence). Trimming pared 2 bases from V and 7 bases from J, leaving 9 bases between. The CDR3 consists of 13 residues. Here the CDR3 DNA reads TGTGCCAGTAGTATATCCCTGCGACAGCCCCAGCATTTT. Protein: CASSISLRQPQHF.

The gene calls are TRBV28 and TRBJ1-1; D possibly corresponds to TRBD1 (5 bases). Trimming stripped 4 bases from V and 4 bases from J, with 19 bases between. Germline V gene sequence: CDR1 MDHEN, CDR2 SYDVKM. The length of the CDR3 is 16 residues. The CDR3 nucleotides are TGTGCCAGCAGTTCCCCTCAGGCAGGGATGGGCACTGAAGCTTTCTTT. Translating it yields CASSSPQAGMGTEAFF.

The chain joins TRBV29-1 to TRBJ2-5, with unresolved D. The DNA end is a closer match to TRBJ2-7, so the J assignment may be wrong. This CDR3 is 12 amino acids long. Germline CDR1 and CDR2: SQVTM and ANQGSEA. This CDR3 is CSVEDQASEQYF. The CDR3 bases are TGCAGCGTTGAAGATCAGGCTAGCGAGCAGTACTTC.

The rearrangement links TRBV6-5 to TRBJ1-1; possibly TRBD1 for D (5 bases). The CDR3 length is 15 residues. Per germline, CDR1 MNHEY and CDR2 SVGAGI. The V end was cut by 4 bases, the J end by 1 base, with 13 bases between. The CDR3 bases are TGTGCCAGCAGTTCGTCAGGACACAAGAACACTGAAGCTTTCTTT. Protein product: CASSSSGHKNTEAFF.

V is TRBV27 and J is TRBJ1-1; maybe TRBD1 (6 bases). CDR1 is MNHEY and CDR2 is SMNVEV in the germline V gene (reference sequence). The V gene lost 5 bases and the J gene lost 2 bases, with 12 bases spanning the gap. There are 14 residues in the CDR3. The CDR3, as DNA: TGTGCCAGCAGTATTACAGGGTACAACACTGAAGCTTTCTTT. Residues: CASSITGYNTEAFF.

The rearrangement joins TRBV11-3 to TRBJ2-7, with D perhaps matching TRBD2 (6 bases). Germline CDR1 and CDR2: SGHNT and YENEEA. CDR3 length equals 14 residues. The V gene lost 3 bases and the J gene lost 2 bases, with 11 bases spanning the gap. CDR3 sequence: CASSFSSGPYEQYF. DNA of the CDR3: TGTGCCAGCAGCTTTTCCAGCGGGCCCTACGAGCAGTACTTC.

In DNA, the CDR3 is TGTGCCAGCAGCGTAGAACTAGCCACCTACGAGCAGTACTTC. It codes for CASSVELATYEQYF. This chain connects TRBV9 to TRBJ2-7; D is possibly TRBD2 (6 bases). The V gene's germline CDR1 is SGDLS and CDR2 YYNGEE. CDR3 length equals 14 residues. V gave up 0 bases and J gave up 2 bases, with 9 bases separating them. Full variable domain (rest looked up from reference TRBV9 and TRBJ2-7): DSGVTQTPKHLITATGQRVTLRCSPRSGDLSVYWYQQSLDQGLQFLIQYYNGEERAKGNILERFSAQQFPDLHSELNLSSLELGDSALYFCASSVELATYEQYFGPGTRLTVT.

The CDR3 bases are TGTGCCAGCAGTTTATCCCCGGGACAGGGGTTGGGCGGCTACACCTTC. It codes for CASSLSPGQGLGGYTF. The chain is built from TRBV27 and TRBJ1-2; 10 bases map to TRBD1. V lost 0 bases to trimming and J lost 8 bases; unmatched junction nucleotides: 9. CDR1 and CDR2 (germline): MNHEY, SMNVEV (reference sequence). This CDR3 is 16 amino acids long.

This clone was detected once. This chain links TRBV28 with TRBJ1-3; unclear D gene. Trimming removed 1 base at V and 0 bases at J, with 10 bases between. The CDR3 covers 16 residues. CDR1 is MDHEN and CDR2 is SYDVKM in the germline V gene. DNA for the CDR3: TGTGCCAGCAGTTTATTATCGTCCAGCTCTGGAAACACCATATATTTT. The encoded protein is CASSLLSSSSGNTIYF.

This chain links TRBV7-9 with TRBJ1-4; TRBD1 aligns across 7 bases. The V gene end was trimmed by 0 bases and the J gene end by 5 bases; junction bases not matched to a gene: 12. Germline CDR1 is SEHNR and CDR2 is FQNEAQ (reference sequence). The CDR3 totals 18 residues. The CDR3 region is CASSLARALDRRNEKLFF. The DNA of the CDR3 is TGTGCCAGCAGCTTAGCTAGGGCTTTGGACAGGAGAAATGAAAAACTGTTTTTT. The full variable domain, its missing parts supplied by reference TRBV7-9 and TRBJ1-4, is DTGVSQNPRHKITKRGQNVTFRCDPISEHNRLYWYRQTLGQGPEFLTYFQNEAQLEKSRLLSDRFSAERPKGSFSTLEIQRTEQGDSAMYLCASSLARALDRRNEKLFFGSGTQLSVL.

This clone has a single count. V and J are TRBV27 and TRBJ1-5, with TRBD1 matching over 7 bases. Germline V gene data show CDR1 as MNHEY and CDR2 as SMNVEV (reference sequence). There are 16 residues in the CDR3. Trimming cost V 5 bases and J 4 bases; bases outside gene matches: 11. CDR3 sequence: CASSPSPGTANQPQHF. CDR3 sequence (DNA): TGTGCCAGCAGTCCAAGCCCAGGGACAGCAAATCAGCCCCAGCATTTT.

The chain recombines TRBV28 with TRBJ2-2; 9 nucleotides agree with TRBD1. V was clipped by 3 bases and J by 6 bases; unmatched bases: 5. The CDR3 is 15 residues long. CDR1 and CDR2 (germline): MDHEN, SYDVKM. DNA for the CDR3: TGTGCCAGCAGTTTGCTGGACAGGGGACCCGGGGAGCTGTTTTTT. Amino acids: CASSLLDRGPGELFF. Together with reference TRBV28 and TRBJ2-2, the CDR3 gives the full variable domain: DVKVTQSSRYLVKRTGEKVFLECVQDMDHENMFWYRQDPGLGLRLIYFSYDVKMKEKGDIPEGYSVSREKKERFSLILESASTNQTSMYLCASSLLDRGPGELFFGEGSRLTVL.

This clone was counted between two and nine times. Here the CDR3 reads CASSQGRDTPYEQYF. The CDR3 nucleotides read TGCGCCAGCAGCCAAGGCCGGGACACCCCCTACGAGCAGTACTTC. The chain carries TRBV4-3 and TRBJ2-7, with D possibly matching TRBD1 (6 bases). V shed 1 base and J shed 2 bases, with 12 bases lying between them. This CDR3 has 15 amino acids. The germline V gene has CDR1 LGHNA and CDR2 YSLEER.

J is TRBJ2-7 and V is TRBV7-4; D unclear. The length of the CDR3 is 11 residues. Germline V gene sequence: CDR1 SGHVT, CDR2 SQSDAQ. Trimming pared 6 bases from V and 7 bases from J, leaving 10 bases between. The DNA of the CDR3 is TGTGCCAGCAGGTGGGTGACTGAGCAGTACTTC. Its translation is CASRWVTEQYF.

This clone appeared a single time. V gene TRBV6-4 combines with J gene TRBJ1-1; 9 nucleotides align to TRBD1. The length of the CDR3 is 14 residues. V shed 4 bases and J 6 bases; nucleotides not matched to a gene: 6. Germline CDR1 reads MRHNA; CDR2 reads SNTAGT. Written as DNA, the CDR3 is TGTGCCAGCAGTGTAGGGGACAGGGCCCCTGAAGCTTTCTTT. Its translation is CASSVGDRAPEAFF.

This chain connects TRBV30 to TRBJ2-1, with 7 bases matching TRBD2. V shed 3 bases and J 0 bases; nucleotides not matched to a gene: 5. Looked up from germline, CDR1 is GTSNPN and CDR2 is SVGIG (reference sequence). The CDR3 sequence is 15 residues long. Written as DNA, the CDR3 is TGTGCCTGGAGCACGGGACTAAACTCCTACAATGAGCAGTTCTTC. Translation gives CAWSTGLNSYNEQFF.

V usage is TRBV18 and J usage is TRBJ2-5, with 7 bases identical to TRBD2. The trim removed 2 bases at V and 2 bases at J, leaving 5 bases unmatched. The CDR3 is 15 residues long. Germline values: CDR1 KGHSH, CDR2 LQKENI. CDR3 DNA sequence: TGTGCCAGCTCACCATGGGCTAGCGGACAAGAGACCCAGTACTTC. This encodes CASSPWASGQETQYF.

This sequence joins TRBV29-1 and TRBJ2-7, with 12 bases fitting TRBD1. The CDR3 contains 14 residues. The V gene end was trimmed by 3 bases and the J gene end by 6 bases; junction bases not matched to a gene: 6. CDR1 SQVTM and CDR2 ANQGSEA come from the germline V gene. DNA of the CDR3: TGCAGCGTTGAGGGACAGGGGGCGTCTGGCGAGCAGTACTTC. Encoded protein: CSVEGQGASGEQYF.

This clone was counted between two and nine times. V usage is TRBV6-5 and J usage is TRBJ2-1; no reliable D call. This CDR3 region has 14 residues. Trimming pared 4 bases from V and 5 bases from J, leaving 12 bases between. Germline CDR1 reads MNHEY; CDR2 reads SVGAGI. The CDR3 is CASSSVTGNNEQFF. CDR3 nucleotides: TGTGCCAGCAGTTCCGTGACTGGAAACAATGAGCAGTTCTTC.

In its sample, this clone was seen once. The chain combines TRBV29-1 with TRBJ2-7, with TRBD2 matching over 8 bases. The junction had 21 bases not matched to a gene; V was cut back by 4 bases and J by 7 bases. Germline CDR1 and CDR2: SQVTM and ANQGSEA. CDR3 length: 17 amino acids. The CDR3 coding sequence is TGCAGCGTTGCTCTCTGGGTTGGGGGACTAGAGTCTGGTGAGCAGTACTTC. Amino acid sequence: CSVALWVGGLESGEQYF.